These 23 T cell receptor beta chains were sequenced from one sample in a study of T cell responses to AZD1222 COVID-19 vaccine. The assay was immunoSEQ multiplex PCR, and TCRdb's table has in-frame clones only and misses some. The sample holds under 100,000 clones; roughly 88% are singletons and the top ten take 12%. The sequencing used peripheral blood, collected 28 days after the second AZD1222 dose. Receptor source: an adult who received the AZD1222 COVID-19 vaccine.

This rearrangement joins TRBV7-9 to TRBJ1-1; 7 positions match TRBD1. J gave up 1 base and V 5 bases, and 4 bases lay outside the gene matches. In germline, CDR1 is SEHNR, CDR2 FQNEAQ (reference sequence). This CDR3 has 14 amino acids. As DNA, the CDR3 is TGTGCCAGCAGCGCAGGGACAGCGAACACTGAAGCTTTCTTT. Amino acids: CASSAGTANTEAFF.

V gene TRBV19 combines with J gene TRBJ2-1, with D possibly being TRBD1 (6 bases). The length of the CDR3 is 15 residues. The V and J ends lost 3 bases and 5 bases respectively, with 14 bases between them. Germline V gene data show CDR1 as LNHDA and CDR2 as SQIVND (reference sequence). The CDR3 bases are TGTGCCAGTAGTATCACAGGGTCTTTTAACAATGAGCAGTTCTTC. This codes for CASSITGSFNNEQFF.

The chain is built from TRBV7-9 and TRBJ1-1; D unresolved. Germline-derived CDR1 and CDR2 are SEHNR and FQNEAQ (reference sequence). The V end was cut by 2 bases, the J end by 3 bases, with 7 bases between. The CDR3 is 13 amino acids. CDR3 amino acids: CASSLHWDTEAFF. The CDR3 nucleotides are TGTGCCAGCAGCTTACATTGGGACACTGAAGCTTTCTTT.

The chain recombines TRBV30 with TRBJ1-1, with TRBD1 as a possible D gene (6 bases). Germline-derived CDR1 and CDR2 are GTSNPN and SVGIG (reference sequence). Trimming cost V 4 bases and J 0 bases, with 15 bases left between them. The CDR3 is 15 residues long. For the CDR3, the DNA is TGTGCCTGGACTCGGAATAAGGGGGTGAACACTGAAGCTTTCTTT. It translates to CAWTRNKGVNTEAFF.

This chain joins TRBV28 and TRBJ1-6; tentative D call: TRBD1 (6 bases). The CDR3 is 14 residues long. V was shortened by 7 bases and J by 7 bases, with 14 bases between the two germline ends. Germline V gene sequence: CDR1 MDHEN, CDR2 SYDVKM. The CDR3 DNA sequence: TGTGCCAGCATAGTGGGGGGGGCGAATTCACCCCTCCACTTT. Its translation is CASIVGGANSPLHF.

The sample holds one count of this clone. The chain employs TRBV28 and TRBJ2-7; 13 bases agree with TRBD2. Trimming cost V 10 bases and J 8 bases; bases outside gene matches: 11. This CDR3 is 14 amino acids long. The germline V gene has CDR1 MDHEN and CDR2 SYDVKM. The CDR3 region has the DNA TGTGCCACCTGCGGGACTAGCGGGATGGTAAAGCAGTACTTC. As protein: CATCGTSGMVKQYF.

The chain has TRBV19 and TRBJ1-2; 8 bases are a match to TRBD1. The CDR3 is 14 amino acids. J was trimmed by 2 bases and V by 7 bases; bases with no gene match: 6. Germline V lookup: CDR1 LNHDA, CDR2 SQIVND (reference sequence). CDR3: CASIDRGSNYGYTF. Here the CDR3 DNA reads TGTGCCAGTATTGACAGGGGCTCAAACTATGGCTACACCTTC.

The J gene is TRBJ2-1, the V gene TRBV11-3; TRBD2 aligns across 10 bases. CDR3 length: 15 amino acids. Trimming took 5 bases from V and 3 from J; bases not matched to a gene: 4. CDR1 is SGHNT and CDR2 is YENEEA in the germline V gene. The CDR3 bases are TGTGCCAGCAGCCGACTAGCGGGTCTCTACAATGAGCAGTTCTTC. As protein: CASSRLAGLYNEQFF.

The V and J genes are TRBV6-1 and TRBJ1-5, with D unclear. Germline loops: CDR1 MNHNS, CDR2 SASEGT. V was pared by 0 bases and J by 0 bases, with 6 bases between. CDR3 length: 15 residues. The CDR3 loop is CASSEAWGSNQPQHF. In nucleotides, the CDR3 is TGTGCCAGCAGTGAAGCGTGGGGTAGCAATCAGCCCCAGCATTTT.

The J gene is TRBJ2-3, the V gene TRBV28; 9 nucleotides line up with TRBD2. The CDR3 runs 15 residues. J gave up 7 bases and V 3 bases, and 8 bases lay outside the gene matches. CDR1 is MDHEN and CDR2 is SYDVKM in the germline V gene. The CDR3 DNA reads TGTGCCAGCAGTTTTTTGCGGGGGGGCGTGAATACGCAGTATTTT. Its translation is CASSFLRGGVNTQYF.

The chain couples TRBV24-1 to TRBJ1-4, with a possible D match to TRBD1 (6 bases). The CDR3 consists of 15 residues. Germline-derived CDR1 and CDR2 are KGHDR and SFDVKD. Trimming removed 4 bases at V and 7 bases at J, with 15 bases between. CDR3 in amino acids: CATSEARGSGEKLFF. The CDR3 region has the DNA TGTGCCACCAGTGAGGCCAGGGGCTCGGGTGAAAAACTGTTTTTT.

The chain carries TRBV18 and TRBJ2-7; D gene ambiguous. Germline loops: CDR1 KGHSH, CDR2 LQKENI. This CDR3 is 13 amino acids long. Trimming took off 2 bases at V and 6 bases at J, with 11 bases between the two ends. For the CDR3, the DNA is TGTGCCAGCTCACCAAGAGTAGCCTCCGAGCAGTACGTC. This gives the protein CASSPRVASEQYV.

V usage is TRBV27 and J usage is TRBJ2-7; 12 nucleotides agree with TRBD1. The CDR3 spans 16 residues. Per the germline V gene, CDR1 is MNHEY and CDR2 is SMNVEV (reference sequence). The ends lost 3 bases at V and 2 bases at J; junction bases unmatched: 5. CDR3 nucleotides: TGTGCCAGCAGTTTGAAGGGACAGGGGGCAACCTACGAGCAGTACTTC. Translation gives CASSLKGQGATYEQYF.

In DNA form, the CDR3 reads TGTGCCAGCAGAACGGGACAGACGAACACTGAAGCTTTCTTT. This gives the protein CASRTGQTNTEAFF. This chain links TRBV3-1 (or the pseudogene TRBV3-2) with TRBJ1-1; 7 bases match TRBD1. Germline-derived CDR1 and CDR2 are LGHDT and YNNKEL (reference sequence). The CDR3 has 14 amino acids. J lost 1 base, V lost 6 bases, and 5 bases had no gene match.

The chain couples TRBV4-2 to TRBJ1-2; TRBD1 matches at 7 bases. In germline, CDR1 is LGHNA, CDR2 YNFKEQ. The V segment lost 0 bases and the J segment 4 bases; nucleotides outside the gene matches: 11. The CDR3 extends over 17 amino acids. CDR3 in DNA: TGTGCCAGCAGCCAAGATAGCCCACAGGGGTTGATCTATGGCTACACCTTC. It yields the protein CASSQDSPQGLIYGYTF.

The V call is TRBV27, the J call TRBJ2-1, with D tentatively TRBD2 (5 bases). CDR1 MNHEY and CDR2 SMNVEV come from the germline V gene (reference sequence). Between the trimmed V and J ends, which lost 3 bases and 9 bases, there was a span of 12 bases. The CDR3 totals 13 residues. CDR3 protein: CASSLVLRGEQFF. CDR3 coding DNA: TGTGCCAGCAGTTTGGTCCTTCGGGGTGAGCAGTTCTTC.

The V call is TRBV2, the J call TRBJ1-2; TRBD1 is a possible D gene (5 bases). The V end lost 4 bases, the J end lost 6 bases, and 9 bases lay between the germline ends. This CDR3 is 12 amino acids long. Germline assignment: CDR1 SNHLY and CDR2 FYNNEI. This CDR3 reads CASSAGRHGYTF. CDR3 nucleotide sequence: TGTGCCAGCAGTGCAGGGCGCCATGGCTACACCTTC.

This clone was counted only a few times. The CDR3 is CASSQTGNTIYF. CDR3 coding DNA: TGCGCCAGCAGCCAAACTGGAAACACCATATATTTT. The J gene is TRBJ1-3, the V gene TRBV4-3; D gene unclear. From germline, CDR1 is LGHNA and CDR2 YSLEER. Trimming left V 2 bases short and J 2 bases short, with 1 base between. The CDR3 length is 12 residues.

The chain carries TRBV6-2 or TRBV6-3 and TRBJ2-2; D unresolved. Germline V gene data show CDR1 as MNHEY and CDR2 as SVGEGT. This CDR3 region has 14 residues. The V and J ends lost 2 bases and 5 bases respectively, with 9 bases between them. CDR3 protein: CASSYMDGTGELFF. CDR3 coding DNA: TGTGCCAGCAGTTACATGGACGGTACCGGGGAGCTGTTTTTT.

This clone came up many times. The gene calls are TRBV9 and TRBJ2-7, with 7 bases matching TRBD2. V lost 0 bases, J lost 3 bases, and 6 bases stayed unmatched. The germline V gene encodes CDR1 SGDLS and CDR2 YYNGEE. The CDR3 contains 15 residues. The CDR3 loop is CASSVGVAGVYEQYF. CDR3 nucleotide sequence: TGTGCCAGCAGCGTAGGGGTAGCGGGCGTCTACGAGCAGTACTTC.

The genes are TRBV15 and TRBJ2-2, with 13 bases matching TRBD2. The germline V gene has CDR1 LNHNV and CDR2 YYDKDF (reference sequence). Germline trimming cut 5 bases from V and 4 bases from J; bases unmatched to any gene: 16. CDR3 length: 20 residues. CDR3 nucleotides: TGTGCCACCAGCGACGACCGCGACCCACTAGCGGGGGGGACCACCGGGGAGCTGTTTTTT. Amino acid sequence: CATSDDRDPLAGGTTGELFF. Together with reference TRBV15 and TRBJ2-2, the CDR3 gives the full variable domain: DAMVIQNPRYQVTQFGKPVTLSCSQTLNHNVMYWYQQKSSQAPKLLFHYYDKDFNNEADTPDNFQSRRPNTSFCFLDIRSPGLGDTAMYLCATSDDRDPLAGGTTGELFFGEGSRLTVL.

This chain connects TRBV5-8 to TRBJ1-2; unclear D gene. Trimming took 0 bases from V and 4 from J, leaving 4 bases between them. The CDR3 is 12 residues long. Germline lookup yields CDR1 SGHTS and CDR2 YDEGEE. The CDR3 here is CASSLGTYGYTF. The CDR3 nucleotides are TGTGCCAGCAGCTTGGGCACCTATGGCTACACCTTC. Variable domain in full (rest from reference TRBV5-8 and TRBJ1-2): EAGVTQSPTHLIKTRGQQATLRCSPISGHTSVYWYQQALGLGLQFLLWYDEGEERNRGNFPPRFSGRQFPNYSSELNVNALELEDSALYLCASSLGTYGYTFGSGTRLTVV.

CDR3 residues: CASSRGFNEQFF. The CDR3 DNA follows: TGTGCCAGCAGCAGGGGTTTCAATGAGCAGTTCTTC. This chain uses TRBV12-3 or TRBV12-4 with TRBJ2-1; tentatively, D is TRBD1 (6 bases). The CDR3 has 12 residues. V shed 6 bases and J shed 6 bases, with 9 bases lying between them.